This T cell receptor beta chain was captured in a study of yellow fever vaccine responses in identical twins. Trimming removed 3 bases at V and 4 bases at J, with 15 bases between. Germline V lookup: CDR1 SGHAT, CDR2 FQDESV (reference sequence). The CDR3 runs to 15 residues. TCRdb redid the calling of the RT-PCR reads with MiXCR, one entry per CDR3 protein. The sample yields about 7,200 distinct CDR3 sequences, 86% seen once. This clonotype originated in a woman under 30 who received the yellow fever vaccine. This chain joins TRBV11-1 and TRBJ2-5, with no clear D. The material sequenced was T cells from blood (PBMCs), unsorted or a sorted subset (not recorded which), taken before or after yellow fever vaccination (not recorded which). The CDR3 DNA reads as TGTGCCAGCAGCTTCTGGGGAAACCCCAGAGAGACCCAGTACTTC. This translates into CASSFWGNPRETQYF.